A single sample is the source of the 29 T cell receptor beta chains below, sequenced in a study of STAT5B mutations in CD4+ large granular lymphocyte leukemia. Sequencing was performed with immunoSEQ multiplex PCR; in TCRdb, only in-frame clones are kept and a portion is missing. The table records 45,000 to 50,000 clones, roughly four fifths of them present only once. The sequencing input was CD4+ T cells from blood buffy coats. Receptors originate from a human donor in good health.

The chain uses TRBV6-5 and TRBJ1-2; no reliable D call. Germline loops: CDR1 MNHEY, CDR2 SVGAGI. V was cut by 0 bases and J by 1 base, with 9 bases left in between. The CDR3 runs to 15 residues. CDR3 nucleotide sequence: TGTGCCAGCAGTTACTCGTTGGACCTTAACTATGGCTACACCTTC. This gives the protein CASSYSLDLNYGYTF.

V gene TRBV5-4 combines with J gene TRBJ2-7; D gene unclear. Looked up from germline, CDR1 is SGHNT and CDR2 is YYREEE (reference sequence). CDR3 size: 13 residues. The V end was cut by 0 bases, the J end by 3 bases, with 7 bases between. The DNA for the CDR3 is TGTGCCAGCAGCTTGGTACAGAACTACGAGCAGTACTTC. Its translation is CASSLVQNYEQYF.

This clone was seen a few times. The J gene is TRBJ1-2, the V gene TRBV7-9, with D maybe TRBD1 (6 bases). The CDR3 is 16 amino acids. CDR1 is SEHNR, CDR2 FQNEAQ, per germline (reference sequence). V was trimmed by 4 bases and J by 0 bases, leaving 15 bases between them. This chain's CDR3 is CASSSPPGQTNYGYTF. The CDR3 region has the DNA TGTGCCAGCAGCTCCCCGCCGGGACAAACTAACTATGGCTACACCTTC.

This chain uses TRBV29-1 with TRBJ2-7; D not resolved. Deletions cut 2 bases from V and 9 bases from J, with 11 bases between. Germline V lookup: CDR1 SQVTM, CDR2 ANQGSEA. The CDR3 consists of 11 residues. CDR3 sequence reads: CSVELRVRQYF. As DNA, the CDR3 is TGCAGCGTTGAACTTCGGGTTCGGCAGTACTTC.

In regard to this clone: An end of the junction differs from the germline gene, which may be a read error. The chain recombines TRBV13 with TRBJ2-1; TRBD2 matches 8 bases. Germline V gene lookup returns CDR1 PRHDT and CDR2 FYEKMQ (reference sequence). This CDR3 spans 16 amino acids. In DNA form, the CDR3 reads TGTGCCAGCAGCTTAGTGGTCGGGGGGGGGCACAATGAACAGTTCTTC. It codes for CASSLVVGGGHNEQFF.

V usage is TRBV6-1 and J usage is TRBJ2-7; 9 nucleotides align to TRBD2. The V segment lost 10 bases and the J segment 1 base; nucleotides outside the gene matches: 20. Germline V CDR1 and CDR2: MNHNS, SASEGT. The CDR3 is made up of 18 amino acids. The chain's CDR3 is CATRETGLALARSYEQYF. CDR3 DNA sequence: TGTGCCACCCGTGAAACGGGACTAGCCCTTGCTCGTTCCTACGAGCAGTACTTC.

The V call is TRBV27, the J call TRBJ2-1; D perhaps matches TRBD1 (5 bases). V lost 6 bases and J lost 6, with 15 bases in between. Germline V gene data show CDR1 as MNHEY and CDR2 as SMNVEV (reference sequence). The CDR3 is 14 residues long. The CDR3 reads CASRGQVTLNEQFF. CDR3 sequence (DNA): TGTGCCAGCAGGGGGCAGGTAACACTCAATGAGCAGTTCTTC.

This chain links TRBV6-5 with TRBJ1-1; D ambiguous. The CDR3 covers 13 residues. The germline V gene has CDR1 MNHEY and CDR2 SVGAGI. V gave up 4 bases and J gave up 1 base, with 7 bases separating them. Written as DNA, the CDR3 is TGTGCCAGCAGTTCGGCAGGGAACACTGAAGCTTTCTTT. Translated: CASSSAGNTEAFF.

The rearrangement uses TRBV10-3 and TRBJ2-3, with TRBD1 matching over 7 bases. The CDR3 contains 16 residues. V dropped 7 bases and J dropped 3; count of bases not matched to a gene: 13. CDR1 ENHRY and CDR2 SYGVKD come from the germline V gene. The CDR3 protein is CAINSVRQGVTDTQYF. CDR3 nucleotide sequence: TGTGCCATCAACAGCGTTCGCCAGGGGGTTACAGATACGCAGTATTTT.

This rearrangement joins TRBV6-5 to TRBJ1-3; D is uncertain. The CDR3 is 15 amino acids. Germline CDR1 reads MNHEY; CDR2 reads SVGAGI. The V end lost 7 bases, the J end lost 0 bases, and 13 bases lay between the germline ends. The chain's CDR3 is CASIGPVRSGNTIYF. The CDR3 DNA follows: TGTGCCAGCATCGGTCCAGTCCGCTCTGGAAACACCATATATTTT.

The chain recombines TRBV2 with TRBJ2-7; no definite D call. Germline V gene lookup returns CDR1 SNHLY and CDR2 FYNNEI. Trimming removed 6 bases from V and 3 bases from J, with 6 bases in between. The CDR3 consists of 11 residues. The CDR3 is CASRDIYEQYF. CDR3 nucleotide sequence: TGTGCCAGCAGAGACATCTACGAGCAGTACTTC.

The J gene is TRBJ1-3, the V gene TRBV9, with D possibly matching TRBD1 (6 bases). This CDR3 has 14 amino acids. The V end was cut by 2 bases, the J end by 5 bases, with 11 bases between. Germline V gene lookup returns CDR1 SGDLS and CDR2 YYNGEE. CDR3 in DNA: TGTGCCAGCAGCGTGGACAGTAAGAGAAACACCATATATTTT. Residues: CASSVDSKRNTIYF. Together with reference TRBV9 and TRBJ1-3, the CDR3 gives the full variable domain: DSGVTQTPKHLITATGQRVTLRCSPRSGDLSVYWYQQSLDQGLQFLIQYYNGEERAKGNILERFSAQQFPDLHSELNLSSLELGDSALYFCASSVDSKRNTIYFGEGSWLTVV.

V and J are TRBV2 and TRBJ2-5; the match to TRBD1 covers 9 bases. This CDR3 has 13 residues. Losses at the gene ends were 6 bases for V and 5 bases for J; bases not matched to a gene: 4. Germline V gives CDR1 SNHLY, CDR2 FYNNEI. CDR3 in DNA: TGTGCCAGCAGATGGGACAGGGAGGAGACCCAGTACTTC. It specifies CASRWDREETQYF.

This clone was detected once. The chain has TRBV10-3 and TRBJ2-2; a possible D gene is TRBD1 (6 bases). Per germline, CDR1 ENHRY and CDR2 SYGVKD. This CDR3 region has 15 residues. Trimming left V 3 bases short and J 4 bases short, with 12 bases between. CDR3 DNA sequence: TGTGCCATCAGTGACCGGGACACCCTCACCGGGGAGCTGTTTTTT. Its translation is CAISDRDTLTGELFF.

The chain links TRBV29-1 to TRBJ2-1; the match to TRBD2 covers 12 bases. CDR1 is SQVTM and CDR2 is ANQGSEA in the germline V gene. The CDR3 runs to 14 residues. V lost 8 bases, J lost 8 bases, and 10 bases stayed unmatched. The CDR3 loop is CSSRLAGVRDEQFF. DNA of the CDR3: TGCAGCTCCAGACTAGCGGGAGTTCGAGATGAGCAGTTCTTC.

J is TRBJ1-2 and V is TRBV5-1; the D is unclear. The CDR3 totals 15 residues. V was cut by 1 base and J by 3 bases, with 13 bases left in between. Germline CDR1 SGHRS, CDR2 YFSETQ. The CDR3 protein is CASSLSALADYGYTF. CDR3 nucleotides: TGCGCCAGCAGCTTGTCCGCCTTGGCTGACTATGGCTACACCTTC.

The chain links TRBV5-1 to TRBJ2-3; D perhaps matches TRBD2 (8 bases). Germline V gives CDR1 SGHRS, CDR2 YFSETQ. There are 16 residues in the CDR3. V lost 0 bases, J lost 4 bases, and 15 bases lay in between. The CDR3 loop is CASSLASGGGADTQYF. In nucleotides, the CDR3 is TGCGCCAGCAGCTTGGCCTCGGGAGGGGGCGCAGATACGCAGTATTTT.

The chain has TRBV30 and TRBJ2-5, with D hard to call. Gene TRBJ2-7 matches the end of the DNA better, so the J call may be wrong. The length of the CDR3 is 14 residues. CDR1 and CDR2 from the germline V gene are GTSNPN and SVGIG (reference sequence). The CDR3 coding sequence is TGTGCCTGGAGTTTGGGTTACGTGGCCTACGAGCAGTACTTC. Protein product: CAWSLGYVAYEQYF.

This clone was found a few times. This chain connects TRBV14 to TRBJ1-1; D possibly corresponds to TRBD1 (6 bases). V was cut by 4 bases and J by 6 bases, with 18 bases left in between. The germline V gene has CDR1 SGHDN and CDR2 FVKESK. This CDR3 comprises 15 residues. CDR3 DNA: TGTGCCAGCAGCCTTATATTGGGTGGGGGGCCTGAAGCTTTCTTT. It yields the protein CASSLILGGGPEAFF.

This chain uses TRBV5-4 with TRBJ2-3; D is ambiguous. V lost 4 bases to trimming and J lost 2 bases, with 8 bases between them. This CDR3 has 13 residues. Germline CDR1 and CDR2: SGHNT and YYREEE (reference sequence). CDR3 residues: CASSPGYTDTQYF. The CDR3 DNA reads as TGTGCCAGCAGCCCGGGCTACACAGATACGCAGTATTTT.

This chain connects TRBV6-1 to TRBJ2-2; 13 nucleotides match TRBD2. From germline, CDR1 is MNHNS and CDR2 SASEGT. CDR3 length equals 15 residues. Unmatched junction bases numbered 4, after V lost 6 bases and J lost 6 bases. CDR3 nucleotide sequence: TGTGCCAGCAGCGGACTAGCGGGGGTGGCCGGGGAGCTGTTTTTT. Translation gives CASSGLAGVAGELFF.

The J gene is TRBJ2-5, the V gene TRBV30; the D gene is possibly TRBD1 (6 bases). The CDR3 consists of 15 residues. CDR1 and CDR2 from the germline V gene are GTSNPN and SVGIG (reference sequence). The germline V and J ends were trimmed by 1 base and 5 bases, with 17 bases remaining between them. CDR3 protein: CAWSEDRSSLETQYF. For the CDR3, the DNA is TGTGCCTGGAGTGAGGACAGATCTAGTTTGGAGACCCAGTACTTC.

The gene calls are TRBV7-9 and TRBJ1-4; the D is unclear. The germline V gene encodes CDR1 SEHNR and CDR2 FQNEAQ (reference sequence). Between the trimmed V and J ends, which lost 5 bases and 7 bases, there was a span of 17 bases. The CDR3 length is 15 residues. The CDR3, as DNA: TGTGCCAGCAGCGACGGCCTAGGCCAAGCTGAAAAACTGTTTTTT. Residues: CASSDGLGQAEKLFF.

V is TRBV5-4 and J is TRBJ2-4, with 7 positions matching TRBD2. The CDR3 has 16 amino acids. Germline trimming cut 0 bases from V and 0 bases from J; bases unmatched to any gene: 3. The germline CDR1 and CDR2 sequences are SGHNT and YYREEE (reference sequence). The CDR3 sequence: CASSLEGRAAKNIQYF. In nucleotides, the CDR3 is TGTGCCAGCAGCTTGGAAGGGAGGGCAGCCAAAAACATTCAGTACTTC.

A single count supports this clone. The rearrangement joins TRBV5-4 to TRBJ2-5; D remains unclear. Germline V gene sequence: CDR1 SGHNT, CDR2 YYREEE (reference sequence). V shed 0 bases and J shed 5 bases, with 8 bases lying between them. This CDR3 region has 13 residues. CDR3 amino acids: CASSLVRGETQYF. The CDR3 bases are TGTGCCAGCAGCTTGGTACGTGGGGAGACCCAGTACTTC.

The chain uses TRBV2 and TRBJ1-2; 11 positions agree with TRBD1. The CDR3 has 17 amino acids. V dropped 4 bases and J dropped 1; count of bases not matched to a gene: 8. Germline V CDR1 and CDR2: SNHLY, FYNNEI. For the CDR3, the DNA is TGTGCCAGCAGTGCAACGGGACAGGGGGGGAATAACTATGGCTACACCTTC. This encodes CASSATGQGGNNYGYTF.

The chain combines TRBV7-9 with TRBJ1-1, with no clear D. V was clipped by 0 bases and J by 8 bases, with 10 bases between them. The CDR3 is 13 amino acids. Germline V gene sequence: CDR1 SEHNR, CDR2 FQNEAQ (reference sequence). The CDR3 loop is CASSLADRPEAFF. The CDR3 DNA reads TGTGCCAGCAGCTTAGCGGACCGACCCGAAGCTTTCTTT.

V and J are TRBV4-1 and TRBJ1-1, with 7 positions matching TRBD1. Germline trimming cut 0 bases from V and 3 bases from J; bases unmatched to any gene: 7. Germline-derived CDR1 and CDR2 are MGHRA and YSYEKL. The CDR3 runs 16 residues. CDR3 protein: CASSQDKNRGHTEAFF. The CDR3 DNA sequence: TGCGCCAGCAGCCAAGATAAAAACAGGGGTCACACTGAAGCTTTCTTT.

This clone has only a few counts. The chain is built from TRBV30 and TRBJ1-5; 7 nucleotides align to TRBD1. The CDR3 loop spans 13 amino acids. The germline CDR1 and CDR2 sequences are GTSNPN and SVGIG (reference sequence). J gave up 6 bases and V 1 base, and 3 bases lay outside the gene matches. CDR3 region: CAWSEAGGQPQHF. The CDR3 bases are TGTGCCTGGAGTGAGGCAGGGGGTCAGCCCCAGCATTTT.